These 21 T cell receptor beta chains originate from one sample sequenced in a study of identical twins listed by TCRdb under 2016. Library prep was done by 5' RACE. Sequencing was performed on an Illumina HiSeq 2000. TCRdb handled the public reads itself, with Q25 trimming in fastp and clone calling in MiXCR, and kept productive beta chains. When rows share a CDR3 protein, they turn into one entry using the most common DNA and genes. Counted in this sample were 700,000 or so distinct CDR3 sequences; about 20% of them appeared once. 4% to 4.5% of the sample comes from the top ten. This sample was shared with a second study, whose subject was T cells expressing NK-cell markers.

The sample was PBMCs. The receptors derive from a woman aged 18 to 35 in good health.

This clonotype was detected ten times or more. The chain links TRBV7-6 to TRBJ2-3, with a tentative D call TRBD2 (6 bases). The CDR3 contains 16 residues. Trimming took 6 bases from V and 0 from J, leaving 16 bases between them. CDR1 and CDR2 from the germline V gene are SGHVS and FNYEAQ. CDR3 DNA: TGTGCCAGCAGGCCTGGAGGGCCAGGGAGCACAGATACGCAGTATTTT. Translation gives CASRPGGPGSTDTQYF. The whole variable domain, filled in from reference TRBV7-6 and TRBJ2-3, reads GAGVSQSPRYKVTKRGQDVALRCDPISGHVSLYWYRQALGQGPEFLTYFNYEAQQDKSGLPNDRFSAERPEGSISTLTIQRTEQRDSAMYRCASRPGGPGSTDTQYFGPGTRLTVL.

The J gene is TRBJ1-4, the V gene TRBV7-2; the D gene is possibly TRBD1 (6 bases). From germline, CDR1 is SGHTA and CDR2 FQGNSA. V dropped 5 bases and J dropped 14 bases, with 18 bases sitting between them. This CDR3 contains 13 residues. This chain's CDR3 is CASSDGGRGDLFF. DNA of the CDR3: TGTGCCAGCAGCGACGGGGGCCGAGGCGATCTGTTTTTT.

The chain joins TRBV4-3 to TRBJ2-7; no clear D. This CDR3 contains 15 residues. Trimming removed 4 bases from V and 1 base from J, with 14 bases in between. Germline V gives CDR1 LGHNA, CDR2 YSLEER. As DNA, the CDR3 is TGCGCCAGCAGCCGAGAACGAACCGCATCCTACGAGCAGTACTTC. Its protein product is CASSRERTASYEQYF.

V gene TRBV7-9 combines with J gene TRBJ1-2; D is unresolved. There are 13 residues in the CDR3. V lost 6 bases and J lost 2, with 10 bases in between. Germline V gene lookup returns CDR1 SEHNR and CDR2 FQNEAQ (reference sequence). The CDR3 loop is CASRPTRNYGYTF. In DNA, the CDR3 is TGTGCCAGCAGACCAACACGGAACTATGGCTACACCTTC.

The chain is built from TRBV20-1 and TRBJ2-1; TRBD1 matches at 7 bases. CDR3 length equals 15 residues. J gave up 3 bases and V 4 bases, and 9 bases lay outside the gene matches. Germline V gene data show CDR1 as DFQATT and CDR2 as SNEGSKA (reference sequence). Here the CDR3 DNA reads TGCAGTGCTATTGACCCCCAGGGGGTCTACAATGAGCAGTTCTTC. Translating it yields CSAIDPQGVYNEQFF.

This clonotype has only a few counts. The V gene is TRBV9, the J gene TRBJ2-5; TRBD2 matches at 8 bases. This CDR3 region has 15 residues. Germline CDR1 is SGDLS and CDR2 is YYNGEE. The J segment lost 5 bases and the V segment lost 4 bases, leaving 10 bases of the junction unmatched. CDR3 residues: CASSTLAGPGETQYF. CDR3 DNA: TGTGCCAGCAGCACCCTAGCGGGTCCTGGGGAGACCCAGTACTTC.

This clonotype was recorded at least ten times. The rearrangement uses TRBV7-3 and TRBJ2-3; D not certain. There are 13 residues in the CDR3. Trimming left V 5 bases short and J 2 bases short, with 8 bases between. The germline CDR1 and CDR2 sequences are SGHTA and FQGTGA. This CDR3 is CASSPTLTDTQYF. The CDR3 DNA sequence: TGTGCCAGCAGCCCGACCCTCACAGATACGCAGTATTTT.

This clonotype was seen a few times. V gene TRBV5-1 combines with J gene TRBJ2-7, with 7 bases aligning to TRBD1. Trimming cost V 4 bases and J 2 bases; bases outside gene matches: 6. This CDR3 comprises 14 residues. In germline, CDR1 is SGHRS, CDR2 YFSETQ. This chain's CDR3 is CASSLDRTAYEQYF. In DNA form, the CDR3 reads TGCGCCAGCAGCCTGGACAGGACCGCCTACGAGCAGTACTTC. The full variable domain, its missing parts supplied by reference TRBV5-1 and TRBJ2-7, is KAGVTQTPRYLIKTRGQQVTLSCSPISGHRSVSWYQQTPGQGLQFLFEYFSETQRNKGNFPGRFSGRQFSNSRSEMNVSTLELGDSALYLCASSLDRTAYEQYFGPGTRLTVT.

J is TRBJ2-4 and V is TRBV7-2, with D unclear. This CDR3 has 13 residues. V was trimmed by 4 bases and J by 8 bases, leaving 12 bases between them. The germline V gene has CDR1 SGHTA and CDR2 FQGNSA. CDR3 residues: CASSSVEVDIQYF. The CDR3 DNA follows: TGTGCCAGCAGCTCTGTCGAGGTAGACATTCAGTACTTC.

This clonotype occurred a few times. CDR3 in DNA: TGCAGTGCTACTACGACTAGCGGGGCCGATACGCAGTATTTT. Translated, it gives CSATTTSGADTQYF. The chain uses TRBV20-1 and TRBJ2-3; TRBD2 matches 11 bases. The ends lost 4 bases at V and 6 bases at J; junction bases unmatched: 6. Germline CDR1 reads DFQATT; CDR2 reads SNEGSKA (reference sequence). There are 14 residues in the CDR3.

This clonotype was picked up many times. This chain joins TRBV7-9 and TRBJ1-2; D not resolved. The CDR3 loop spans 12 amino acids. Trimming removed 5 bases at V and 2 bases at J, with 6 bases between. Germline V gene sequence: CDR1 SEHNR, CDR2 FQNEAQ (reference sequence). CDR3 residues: CASSGSNYGYTF. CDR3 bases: TGTGCCAGCAGCGGATCAAACTATGGCTACACCTTC.

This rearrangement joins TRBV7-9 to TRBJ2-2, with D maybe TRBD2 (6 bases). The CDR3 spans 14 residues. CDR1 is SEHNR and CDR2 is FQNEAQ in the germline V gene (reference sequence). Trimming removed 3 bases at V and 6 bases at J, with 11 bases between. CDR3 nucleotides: TGTGCCAGCAGCTTCGGGGGAGAGCCCGGGGAGCTGTTTTTT. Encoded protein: CASSFGGEPGELFF.

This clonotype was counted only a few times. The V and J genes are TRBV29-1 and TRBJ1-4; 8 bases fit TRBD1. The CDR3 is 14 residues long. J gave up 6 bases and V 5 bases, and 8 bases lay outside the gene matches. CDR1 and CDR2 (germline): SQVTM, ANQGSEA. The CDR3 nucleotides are TGCAGCGTTATTGACAGGGGAGGCGATGAAAAACTGTTTTTT. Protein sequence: CSVIDRGGDEKLFF.

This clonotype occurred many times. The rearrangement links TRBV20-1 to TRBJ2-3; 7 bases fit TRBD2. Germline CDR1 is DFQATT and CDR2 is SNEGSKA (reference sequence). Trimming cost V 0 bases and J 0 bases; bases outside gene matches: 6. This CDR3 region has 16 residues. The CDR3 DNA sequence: TGCAGTGCTAGAGATCATAAGCGGGGTAGCACAGATACGCAGTATTTT. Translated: CSARDHKRGSTDTQYF.

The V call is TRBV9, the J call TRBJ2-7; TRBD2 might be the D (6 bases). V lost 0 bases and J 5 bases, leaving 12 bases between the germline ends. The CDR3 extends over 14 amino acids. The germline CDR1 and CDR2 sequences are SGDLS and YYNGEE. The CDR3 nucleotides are TGTGCCAGCAGCGTAGACGGGGGTAGGGACGAGCAGTACTTC. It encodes CASSVDGGRDEQYF.

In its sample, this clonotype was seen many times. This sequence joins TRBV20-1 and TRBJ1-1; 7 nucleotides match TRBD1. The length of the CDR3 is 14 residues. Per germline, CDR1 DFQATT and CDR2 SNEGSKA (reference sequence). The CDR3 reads CRAEQGRGYFEAFF. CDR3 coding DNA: TGCAGGGCTGAACAGGGGCGTGGGTACTTTGAAGCTTTCTTT.

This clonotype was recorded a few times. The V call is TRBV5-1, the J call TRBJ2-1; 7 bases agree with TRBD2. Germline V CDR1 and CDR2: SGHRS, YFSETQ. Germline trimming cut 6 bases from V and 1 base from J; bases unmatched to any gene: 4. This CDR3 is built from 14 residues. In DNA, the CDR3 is TGCGCCAGCACCTCGGGACTATCCTACAATGAGCAGTTCTTC. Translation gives CASTSGLSYNEQFF.

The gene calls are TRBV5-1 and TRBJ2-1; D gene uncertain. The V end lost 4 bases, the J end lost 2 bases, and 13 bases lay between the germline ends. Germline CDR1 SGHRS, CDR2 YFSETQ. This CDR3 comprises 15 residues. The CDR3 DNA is TGCGCCAGCAGCCCTCGAGCCAATACCTACAATGAGCAGTTCTTC. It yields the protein CASSPRANTYNEQFF.

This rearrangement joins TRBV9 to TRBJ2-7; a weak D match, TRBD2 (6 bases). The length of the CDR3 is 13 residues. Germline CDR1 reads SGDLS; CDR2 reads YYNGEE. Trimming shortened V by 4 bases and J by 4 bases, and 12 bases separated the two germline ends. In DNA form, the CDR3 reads TGTGCCAGCAGCCATGTCGCGGGGTACGAGCAGTACTTC. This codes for CASSHVAGYEQYF. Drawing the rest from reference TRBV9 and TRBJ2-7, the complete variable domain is DSGVTQTPKHLITATGQRVTLRCSPRSGDLSVYWYQQSLDQGLQFLIQYYNGEERAKGNILERFSAQQFPDLHSELNLSSLELGDSALYFCASSHVAGYEQYFGPGTRLTVT.

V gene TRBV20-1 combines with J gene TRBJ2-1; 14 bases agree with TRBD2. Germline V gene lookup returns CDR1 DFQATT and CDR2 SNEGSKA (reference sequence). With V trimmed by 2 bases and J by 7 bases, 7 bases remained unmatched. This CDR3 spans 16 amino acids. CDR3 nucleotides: TGCAGTGCTAGAAGACTAGCGGGGGGGTATGAGAATGAGCAGTTCTTC. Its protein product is CSARRLAGGYENEQFF.

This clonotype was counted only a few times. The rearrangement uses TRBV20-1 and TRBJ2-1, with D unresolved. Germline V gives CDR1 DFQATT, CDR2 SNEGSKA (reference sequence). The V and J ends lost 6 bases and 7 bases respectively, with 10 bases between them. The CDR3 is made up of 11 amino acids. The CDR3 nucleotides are TGCAGTGCGACCGACAATAATGAGCAGTTCTTC. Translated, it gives CSATDNNEQFF.